These 10 T cell receptor beta chains originate from one sample sequenced in a study of blood T cell repertoires in COVID-19. Some clones are missing from TCRdb's copy, which holds only in-frame ones; the method was immunoSEQ multiplex PCR. Found here are about 340,000 clones, around four fifths of them singletons; the top ten hold just under 3%. Material: peripheral blood. The receptors here all came from a young man with active or convalescent COVID-19.

The rearrangement uses TRBV25-1 and TRBJ1-4; D may be TRBD1 (6 bases). CDR1 and CDR2 from the germline V gene are MGHDK and SYGVNS. This CDR3 comprises 15 residues. The V end lost 4 bases, the J end lost 3 bases, and 12 bases lay between the germline ends. CDR3 sequence reads: CASSVREGANEKLFF. The CDR3 bases are TGTGCCAGCAGTGTTAGGGAGGGGGCTAATGAAAAACTGTTTTTT.

The rearrangement links TRBV24-1 to TRBJ2-1, with D tentatively TRBD2 (5 bases). Germline CDR1 and CDR2: KGHDR and SFDVKD. The CDR3 runs 13 residues. V gave up 4 bases and J gave up 6 bases, with 9 bases separating them. CDR3 nucleotide sequence: TGTGCCACCAGTGAGCCCGGGGTCAATGAGCAGTTCTTC. Translation gives CATSEPGVNEQFF.

The chain combines TRBV7-9 with TRBJ1-1; D is unresolved. Trimming pared 4 bases from V and 1 base from J, leaving 7 bases between. There are 13 residues in the CDR3. Germline V lookup: CDR1 SEHNR, CDR2 FQNEAQ (reference sequence). The CDR3 loop reads CASSYTKNTEAFF. CDR3 DNA sequence: TGTGCCAGCAGCTACACAAAGAACACTGAAGCTTTCTTT.

V and J are TRBV28 and TRBJ2-7; D is perhaps TRBD1 (5 bases). Trimming shortened V by 3 bases and J by 0 bases, and 9 bases separated the two germline ends. There are 14 residues in the CDR3. Germline values: CDR1 MDHEN, CDR2 SYDVKM. The CDR3 loop is CASSLLGDSYEQYF. The CDR3 nucleotides read TGTGCCAGCAGTTTGTTAGGGGACTCCTACGAGCAGTACTTC.

The rearrangement uses TRBV5-4 and TRBJ1-1; D might be TRBD1 (6 bases). From germline, CDR1 is SGHNT and CDR2 YYREEE (reference sequence). CDR3 length: 15 amino acids. Trimming took 5 bases from V and 6 from J, leaving 20 bases between them. The CDR3 DNA reads TGTGCCAGCAGTTCTCCCCCACCGACAGGCCCTGAAGCTTTCTTT. It yields the protein CASSSPPPTGPEAFF. Combining the CDR3 with reference TRBV5-4 and TRBJ1-1 gives the whole variable domain ETGVTQSPTHLIKTRGQQVTLRCSSQSGHNTVSWYQQALGQGPQFIFQYYREEENGRGNFPPRFSGLQFPNYSSELNVNALELDDSALYLCASSSPPPTGPEAFFGQGTRLTVV.

The chain uses TRBV9 and TRBJ2-7, with TRBD2 matching 7 bases. The CDR3 is 15 amino acids. V gave up 4 bases and J gave up 4 bases; unmatched junction bases: 11. Germline V gene lookup returns CDR1 SGDLS and CDR2 YYNGEE. This chain's CDR3 is CASSSSTSNVYEQYF. The CDR3 nucleotides read TGTGCCAGCAGCTCCTCGACTAGCAACGTATACGAGCAGTACTTC. Full variable domain (rest looked up from reference TRBV9 and TRBJ2-7): DSGVTQTPKHLITATGQRVTLRCSPRSGDLSVYWYQQSLDQGLQFLIQYYNGEERAKGNILERFSAQQFPDLHSELNLSSLELGDSALYFCASSSSTSNVYEQYFGPGTRLTVT.

V is TRBV14 and J is TRBJ2-7; 12 bases map to TRBD2. The germline CDR1 and CDR2 sequences are SGHDN and FVKESK. V dropped 4 bases and J dropped 4; count of bases not matched to a gene: 8. The CDR3 has 16 amino acids. The CDR3 DNA sequence: TGTGCCAGCAGCCCGCCGACTAGCGGGAGATCGTACGAGCAGTACTTC. Translated, it gives CASSPPTSGRSYEQYF.

The chain links TRBV13 to TRBJ1-1, with D possibly being TRBD1 (5 bases). V was clipped by 5 bases and J by 4 bases, with 17 bases between them. The CDR3 has 15 residues. From germline, CDR1 is PRHDT and CDR2 FYEKMQ (reference sequence). The CDR3 DNA sequence: TGTGCCAGCAGCGCGTCCGGGCGGGGCGGCACTGAAGCTTTCTTT. Its translation is CASSASGRGGTEAFF.

The chain carries TRBV3-1 (or the pseudogene TRBV3-2) and TRBJ1-5; D is possibly TRBD1 (6 bases). From germline, CDR1 is LGHDT and CDR2 YNNKEL (reference sequence). V lost 6 bases to trimming and J lost 3 bases, with 15 bases between them. The CDR3 has 15 amino acids. The chain's CDR3 is CASSSGGSANQPQHF. CDR3 nucleotides: TGTGCCAGCAGTAGCGGGGGCTCGGCCAATCAGCCCCAGCATTTT.

There are a few counts of this clone. The CDR3 sequence: CSAGPAGGPDTQYF. Here the CDR3 DNA reads TGCAGCGCGGGTCCAGCGGGAGGGCCCGATACGCAGTATTTT. The chain joins TRBV29-1 to TRBJ2-3; 10 nucleotides agree with TRBD2. From germline, CDR1 is SQVTM and CDR2 ANQGSEA. V was clipped by 7 bases and J by 6 bases; unmatched bases: 10. The CDR3 has 14 residues.